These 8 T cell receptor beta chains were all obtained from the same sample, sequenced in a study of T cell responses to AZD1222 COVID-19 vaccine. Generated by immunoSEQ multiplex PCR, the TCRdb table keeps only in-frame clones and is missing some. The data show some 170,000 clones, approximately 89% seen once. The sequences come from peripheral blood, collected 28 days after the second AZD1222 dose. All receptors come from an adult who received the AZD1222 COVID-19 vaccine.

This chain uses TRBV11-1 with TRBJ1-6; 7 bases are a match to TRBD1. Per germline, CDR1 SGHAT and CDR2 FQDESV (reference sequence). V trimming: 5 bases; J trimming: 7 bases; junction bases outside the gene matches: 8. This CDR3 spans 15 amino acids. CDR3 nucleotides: TGTGCCAGCAGCCTACTACAGGGGAACAATTCACCCCTCCACTTT. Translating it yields CASSLLQGNNSPLHF.

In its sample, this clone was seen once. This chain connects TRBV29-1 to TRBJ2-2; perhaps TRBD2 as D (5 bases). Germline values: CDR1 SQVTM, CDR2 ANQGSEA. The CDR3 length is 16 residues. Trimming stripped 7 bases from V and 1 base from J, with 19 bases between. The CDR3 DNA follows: TGCAGCGCCCGAGGGTCCCCAATAAAGAACACCGGGGAGCTGTTTTTT. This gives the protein CSARGSPIKNTGELFF.

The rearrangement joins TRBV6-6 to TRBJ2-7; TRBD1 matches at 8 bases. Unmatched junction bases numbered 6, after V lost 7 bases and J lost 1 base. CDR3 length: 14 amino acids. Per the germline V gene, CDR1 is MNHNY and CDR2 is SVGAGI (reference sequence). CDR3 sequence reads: CASIDRDRSYEQYF. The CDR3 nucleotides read TGTGCCAGCATCGACCGGGACAGGTCCTACGAGCAGTACTTC.

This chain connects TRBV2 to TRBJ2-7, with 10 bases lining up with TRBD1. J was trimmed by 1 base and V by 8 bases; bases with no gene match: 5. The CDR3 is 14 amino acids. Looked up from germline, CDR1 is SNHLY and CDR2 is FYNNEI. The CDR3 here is CASLRDRGSYEQYF. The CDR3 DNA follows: TGTGCCAGCCTCCGGGACAGGGGTTCCTACGAGCAGTACTTC.

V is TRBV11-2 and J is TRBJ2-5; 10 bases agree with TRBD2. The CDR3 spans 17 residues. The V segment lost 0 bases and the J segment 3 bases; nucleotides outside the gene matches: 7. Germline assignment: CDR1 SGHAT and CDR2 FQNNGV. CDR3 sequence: CASSLDSQGLAEETQYF. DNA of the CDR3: TGTGCCAGCAGCTTAGATTCCCAAGGACTAGCGGAAGAGACCCAGTACTTC.

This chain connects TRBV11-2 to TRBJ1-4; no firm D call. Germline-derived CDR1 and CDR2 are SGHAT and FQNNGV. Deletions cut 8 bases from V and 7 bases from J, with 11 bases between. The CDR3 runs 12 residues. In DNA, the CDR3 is TGTGCCAGCTCCCTTCGGGGTGAAAAACTGTTTTTT. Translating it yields CASSLRGEKLFF.

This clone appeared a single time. The CDR3, as DNA: TGCGCCAGCAGTCAGTCGACAGGGACAAACTATGGCTACACCTTC. It codes for CASSQSTGTNYGYTF. This chain connects TRBV23-1 to TRBJ1-2, with 7 bases lining up with TRBD1. TRBV23-1 falls under the ORF class, with uncertain function. CDR3 length: 15 residues. V dropped 3 bases and J dropped 2; count of bases not matched to a gene: 6.

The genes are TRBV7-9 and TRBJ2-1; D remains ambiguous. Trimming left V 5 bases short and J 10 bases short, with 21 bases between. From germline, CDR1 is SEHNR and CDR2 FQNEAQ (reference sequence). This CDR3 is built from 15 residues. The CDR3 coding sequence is TGTGCCAGCAGCCCCCCCAATTCCTACGTAGGAGAGCAGTTCTTC. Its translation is CASSPPNSYVGEQFF. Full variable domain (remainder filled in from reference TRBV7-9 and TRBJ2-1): DTGVSQNPRHKITKRGQNVTFRCDPISEHNRLYWYRQTLGQGPEFLTYFQNEAQLEKSRLLSDRFSAERPKGSFSTLEIQRTEQGDSAMYLCASSPPNSYVGEQFFGPGTRLTVL.